This TCR beta chain was observed in a study of shared clonotypes between healthy human individuals. About the study: A donor's plate count was three for CD4 naive and three for CD4 memory; CD8 naive had two and CD8 memory one.

The CDR3 loop spans 13 amino acids. Germline CDR1 SGHAT, CDR2 FQDESV (reference sequence). V was shortened by 1 base and J by 5 bases, with 6 bases between the two germline ends. Clones were read by immunoSEQ multiplex PCR, and TCRdb kept only the in-frame ones, dropping some. Of roughly 640,000 clones in the sample, under 80% were seen once. This clone was detected a few times. This sequence was found in a woman in her twenties or thirties in good health. Material: memory CD4+ T cells sorted from blood. The subset denotes: CD45RA-negative fraction. The chain carries TRBV11-1 and TRBJ2-1, with no clear D. CDR3 residues: CASSLDLHNEQFF. The CDR3 DNA follows: TGTGCCAGCAGCTTAGACTTGCACAATGAGCAGTTCTTC. Variable domain in full (rest from reference TRBV11-1 and TRBJ2-1): EAEVAQSPRYKITEKSQAVAFWCDPISGHATLYWYRQILGQGPELLVQFQDESVVDDSQLPKDRFSAERLKGVDSTLKIQPAELGDSAMYLCASSLDLHNEQFFGPGTRLTVL.